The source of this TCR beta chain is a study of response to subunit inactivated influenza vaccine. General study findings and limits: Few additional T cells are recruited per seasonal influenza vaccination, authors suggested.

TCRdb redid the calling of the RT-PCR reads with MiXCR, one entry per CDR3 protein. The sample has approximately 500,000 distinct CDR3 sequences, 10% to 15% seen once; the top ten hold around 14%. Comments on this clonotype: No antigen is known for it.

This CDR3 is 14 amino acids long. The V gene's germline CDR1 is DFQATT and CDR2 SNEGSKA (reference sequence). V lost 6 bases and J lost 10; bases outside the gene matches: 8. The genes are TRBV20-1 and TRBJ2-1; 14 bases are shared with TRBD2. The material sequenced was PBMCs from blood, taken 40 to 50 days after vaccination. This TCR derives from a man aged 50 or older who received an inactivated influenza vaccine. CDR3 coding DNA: TGCAGTGCGTCGGGACTAGCGGGGGAAGGGGAGCAGTTCTTC. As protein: CSASGLAGEGEQFF.